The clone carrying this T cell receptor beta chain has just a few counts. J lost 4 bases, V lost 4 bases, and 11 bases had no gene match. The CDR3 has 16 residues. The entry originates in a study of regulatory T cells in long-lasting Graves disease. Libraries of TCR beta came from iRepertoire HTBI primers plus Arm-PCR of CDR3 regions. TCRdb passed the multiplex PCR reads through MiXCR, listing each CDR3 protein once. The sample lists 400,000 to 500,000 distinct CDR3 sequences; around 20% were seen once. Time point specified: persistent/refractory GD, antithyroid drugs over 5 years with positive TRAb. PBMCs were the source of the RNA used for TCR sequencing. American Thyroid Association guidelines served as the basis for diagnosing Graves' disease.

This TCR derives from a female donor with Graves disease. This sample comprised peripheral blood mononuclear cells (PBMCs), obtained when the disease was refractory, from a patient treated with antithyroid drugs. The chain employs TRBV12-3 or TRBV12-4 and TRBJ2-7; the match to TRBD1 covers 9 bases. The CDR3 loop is CASSWPGQGREYEQYF. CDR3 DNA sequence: TGTGCCAGCAGTTGGCCGGGACAGGGTCGCGAGTACGAGCAGTACTTC.